This T cell receptor (beta chain) was sequenced for a study of T cell changes during pregnancy in multiple sclerosis. Trimming took 1 base from V and 7 from J, leaving 11 bases between them. CDR3 length: 14 residues. Germline CDR1 and CDR2: SGHKS and YYEKEE (reference sequence). This table comes from immunoSEQ multiplex PCR, and its TCRdb copy is limited to in-frame clones, with some not included. This table holds 90,000 or so clones, 75% to 95% found once. The source was peripheral blood, collected in the first trimester of pregnancy. The V call is TRBV5-5, the J call TRBJ1-4; D uncertain. This receptor was obtained from a female donor in good health, enrolled as a control in a pregnancy study. The CDR3 loop reads CASSLRAGGEKLFF. The CDR3 DNA follows: TGTGCCAGCAGCTTGAGGGCGGGAGGTGAAAAACTGTTTTTT.